This T cell receptor (beta chain) was retrieved from a study of early T cells in non-severe SARS-CoV-2 infection. In TCRdb, the 5' RACE reads were re-called with MiXCR into one record per CDR3 protein. The sample includes under 95,000 distinct CDR3 sequences, just under 15% of them seen just once. The length of the CDR3 is 13 residues. CDR1 and CDR2 (germline): KGHDR, SFDVKD. V lost 7 bases to trimming and J lost 9 bases; unmatched junction nucleotides: 6. Sequences were obtained from whole blood. V and J are TRBV24-1 and TRBJ2-1; 9 positions agree with TRBD2. The TCR comes from an adult who was a healthcare worker with PCR-confirmed SARS-CoV-2 infection or an uninfected control (not recorded which). Here the CDR3 DNA reads TGTGCCACCAGCTGGGGTAGCGGGGGTGAGCAGTTCTTC. The encoded protein is CATSWGSGGEQFF.